These 15 T cell receptor beta chains were all obtained from the same sample, sequenced in a study of T cells after yellow fever vaccination. TCRdb reprocessed the 5' RACE reads with MiXCR, giving one entry per CDR3 protein. The table includes 300,000 to 400,000 distinct CDR3 sequences, 7.5% to 9% detected once. The source was PBMCs, collected on the day of the first yellow fever vaccination. Receptor source: a man aged 18-30 years who received the YFV17D yellow fever vaccine.

This clonotype was counted only a few times. The genes are TRBV7-9 and TRBJ2-6, with D hard to call. CDR1 and CDR2 from the germline V gene are SEHNR and FQNEAQ (reference sequence). V lost 4 bases to trimming and J lost 0 bases, with 10 bases between them. This CDR3 is 16 amino acids long. For the CDR3, the DNA is TGTGCCAGCAGCTCCCGTCGTGGCTCTGGGGCCAACGTCCTGACTTTC. Translated: CASSSRRGSGANVLTF. Based on the CDR3 plus reference TRBV7-9 and TRBJ2-6, the full variable domain is DTGVSQNPRHKITKRGQNVTFRCDPISEHNRLYWYRQTLGQGPEFLTYFQNEAQLEKSRLLSDRFSAERPKGSFSTLEIQRTEQGDSAMYLCASSSRRGSGANVLTFGAGSRLTVL.

This clonotype has a handful of counts. The CDR3 region has the DNA TGTGCCAGCAGCGTCGACGAGGGCTTCTCTGGAAACACCATATATTTT. Translated, it gives CASSVDEGFSGNTIYF. This chain links TRBV11-1 with TRBJ1-3; D gene ambiguous. Trimming stripped 5 bases from V and 0 bases from J, with 14 bases between. The germline V gene encodes CDR1 SGHAT and CDR2 FQDESV (reference sequence). The CDR3 is 16 residues long.

There are a few counts of this clonotype. The chain combines TRBV2 with TRBJ1-1; a possible D gene is TRBD1 (6 bases). CDR3 length equals 16 residues. Deletions cut 0 bases from V and 5 bases from J, with 16 bases between. Germline loops: CDR1 SNHLY, CDR2 FYNNEI. CDR3 bases: TGTGCCAGCAGTGAAGCTCGACAGATAGGGGGTACTGAAGCTTTCTTT. Translating gives CASSEARQIGGTEAFF.

The chain links TRBV4-1 to TRBJ1-1, with TRBD1 as a possible D gene (6 bases). The CDR3 loop spans 15 amino acids. The germline V gene has CDR1 MGHRA and CDR2 YSYEKL. The ends were cut back, 0 bases at V and 6 bases at J, with 14 bases in the middle. The CDR3, as DNA: TGCGCCAGCAGCCAAGAAGGGGGGTTGCAGGCTGAAGCTTTCTTT. Translating gives CASSQEGGLQAEAFF.

The rearrangement links TRBV7-2 to TRBJ1-1; D gene unclear. The CDR3 runs 15 residues. From germline, CDR1 is SGHTA and CDR2 FQGNSA. V was pared by 0 bases and J by 0 bases, with 8 bases between. In nucleotides, the CDR3 is TGTGCCAGCAGCTTAGCGCCGGGGATGAACACTGAAGCTTTCTTT. Translation: CASSLAPGMNTEAFF.

This clonotype appeared many times. The CDR3 bases are TGCGCCAGCAGAAGTGAAATGAACACTGAAGCTTTCTTT. This sequence encodes CASRSEMNTEAFF. V and J are TRBV5-1 and TRBJ1-1, with D hard to call. CDR1 is SGHRS and CDR2 is YFSETQ in the germline V gene. Trimming left V 5 bases short and J 0 bases short, with 8 bases between. This CDR3 is 13 amino acids long.

This chain connects TRBV7-9 to TRBJ2-1; TRBD1 or TRBD2 may be the D gene (7 bases each). This CDR3 region has 16 residues. The germline V and J ends were trimmed by 5 bases and 8 bases, with 22 bases remaining between them. Germline CDR1 reads SEHNR; CDR2 reads FQNEAQ (reference sequence). CDR3 coding DNA: TGTGCCAGCAGCCTCTCTGGGGGGGAAAGGGGGCATGAGCAGTTCTTC. It specifies CASSLSGGERGHEQFF. Variable domain in full (rest from reference TRBV7-9 and TRBJ2-1): DTGVSQNPRHKITKRGQNVTFRCDPISEHNRLYWYRQTLGQGPEFLTYFQNEAQLEKSRLLSDRFSAERPKGSFSTLEIQRTEQGDSAMYLCASSLSGGERGHEQFFGPGTRLTVL.

This clonotype occurred once. The genes are TRBV6-2 or TRBV6-3 and TRBJ1-5; possible D gene TRBD1, 5 bases. This CDR3 spans 20 amino acids. The germline V gene has CDR1 MNHEY and CDR2 SVGEGT. V lost 6 bases and J 0 bases, leaving 27 bases between the germline ends. In DNA form, the CDR3 reads TGTGCCAGCAGATCAACCCCTGGACAAGGGCCCCATTATAGCAATCAGCCCCAGCATTTT. Translating it yields CASRSTPGQGPHYSNQPQHF.

This clonotype was observed at least ten times. The rearrangement uses TRBV5-1 and TRBJ2-3, with a tentative D call TRBD2 (6 bases). The CDR3 length is 12 residues. The germline V gene encodes CDR1 SGHRS and CDR2 YFSETQ. V lost 4 bases, J lost 6 bases, and 9 bases lay in between. The DNA of the CDR3 is TGCGCCAGCAGCAACCGGGGGGATACGCAGTATTTT. Protein sequence: CASSNRGDTQYF. Supplemented by reference TRBV5-1 and TRBJ2-3, the full variable domain reads KAGVTQTPRYLIKTRGQQVTLSCSPISGHRSVSWYQQTPGQGLQFLFEYFSETQRNKGNFPGRFSGRQFSNSRSEMNVSTLELGDSALYLCASSNRGDTQYFGPGTRLTVL.

This clonotype was picked up many times. The chain employs TRBV7-6 and TRBJ1-6, with D perhaps TRBD1 (6 bases). Trimming cost V 6 bases and J 14 bases, with 20 bases left between them. CDR3 size: 14 residues. The germline V gene encodes CDR1 SGHVS and CDR2 FNYEAQ. The CDR3 sequence: CASRFDRSFGTLHF. For the CDR3, the DNA is TGTGCCAGCAGGTTCGACAGGTCCTTTGGGACCCTCCACTTT.

This rearrangement joins TRBV25-1 to TRBJ2-7; 7 bases agree with TRBD2. The CDR3 has 16 amino acids. CDR1 and CDR2 from the germline V gene are MGHDK and SYGVNS. Losses at the gene ends were 1 base for V and 0 bases for J; bases not matched to a gene: 6. The CDR3 coding sequence is TGTGCCAGCAGTGAATTGGGGGGGACGGCCTCCTACGAGCAGTACTTC. Amino acids: CASSELGGTASYEQYF.

Ten or more counts support this clonotype. The rearrangement links TRBV4-3 to TRBJ2-1; TRBD2 agrees at 12 bases. Germline trimming cut 7 bases from V and 4 bases from J; bases unmatched to any gene: 5. Germline V gene lookup returns CDR1 LGHNA and CDR2 YSLEER. The CDR3 spans 15 residues. The CDR3 DNA reads as TGCGCCAGCACCCGAGGACTAGCGGGGTACAATGAGCAGTTCTTC. Amino acids: CASTRGLAGYNEQFF.

The table lists this clonotype with many counts. The V gene is TRBV3-1, the J gene TRBJ2-3; 13 bases agree with TRBD2. The germline V gene has CDR1 LGHDT and CDR2 YNNKEL (reference sequence). J was trimmed by 3 bases and V by 4 bases; bases with no gene match: 4. The CDR3 totals 16 residues. Written as DNA, the CDR3 is TGTGCCAGCAGCCCGCGACTAGCGGGGGGTACAGATACGCAGTATTTT. As protein: CASSPRLAGGTDTQYF.

As for this clonotype: Being one base from a much bigger clone, this may be a read error. As DNA, the CDR3 is TGCGCCAGAAGCTTGGAACTTAACACCGGGGAGCTGTTTTTT. This codes for CARSLELNTGELFF. The chain is built from TRBV5-1 and TRBJ2-2; D unclear. This CDR3 contains 14 residues. Germline CDR1 SGHRS, CDR2 YFSETQ. Complete variable domain (other parts from reference TRBV5-1 and TRBJ2-2): KAGVTQTPRYLIKTRGQQVTLSCSPISGHRSVSWYQQTPGQGLQFLFEYFSETQRNKGNFPGRFSGRQFSNSRSEMNVSTLELGDSALYLCARSLELNTGELFFGEGSRLTVL.

The J gene is TRBJ2-6, the V gene TRBV3-1; D is tentatively TRBD1 or TRBD2 (5 bases each). CDR1 and CDR2 from the germline V gene are LGHDT and YNNKEL (reference sequence). The ends were cut back, 1 base at V and 4 bases at J, with 11 bases in the middle. This CDR3 is 16 amino acids long. CDR3 sequence reads: CASSQVGVEGANVLTF. In DNA, the CDR3 is TGTGCCAGCAGCCAAGTGGGGGTAGAGGGGGCCAACGTCCTGACTTTC.